This T cell receptor beta chain derives from a study of cytomegalovirus exposure and HLA in healthy donors. With 60 Vbeta and 13 Jbeta primers, the PCR was carried out. Data came from immunoSEQ multiplex PCR; TCRdb stores just in-frame clones and leaves some out. The sample comprises about 160,000 clones, around four fifths of which are singletons, and around 1.4% rests with the top ten. The sample holds a few counts of this clone. V shed 3 bases and J 3 bases; nucleotides not matched to a gene: 3. The CDR3 consists of 17 residues. Germline V gives CDR1 SGHVS, CDR2 FQNEAQ. The genes are TRBV7-8 and TRBJ2-1; 15 nucleotides agree with TRBD2. The specimen sequenced was PBMCs. The receptor's source is a woman between 18 and 30 years old in good health and CMV-seronegative. CDR3 amino acids: CASSLGLAGGLYNEQFF. DNA for the CDR3: TGTGCCAGCAGCTTGGGACTAGCGGGGGGCCTCTACAATGAGCAGTTCTTC. Together with reference TRBV7-8 and TRBJ2-1, the CDR3 gives the full variable domain: GAGVSQSPRYKVAKRGQDVALRCDPISGHVSLFWYQQALGQGPEFLTYFQNEAQLDKSGLPSDRFFAERPEGSVSTLKIQRTQQEDSAVYLCASSLGLAGGLYNEQFFGPGTRLTVL.